The rows below give T cell receptor beta chains drawn from one sample of a study of T cells in Graves' hyperthyroidism and ophthalmopathy. TCRdb reprocessed the multiplex PCR reads via MiXCR and lists one record per CDR3 protein. This repertoire shows 300,000 to 400,000 distinct CDR3 sequences, about 14% found once; its top ten account for 15% to 20%. Sequencing was done on a sample of blood. These receptor sequences come from a woman aged 25 to 39 with Graves' ophthalmopathy. CDR3s include the opening cysteine and the closing phenylalanine or tryptophan. Fields, in order: clone size, V gene, D gene, J gene, CDR3 protein, CDR3 DNA. A D gene is named only where the DNA matches it firmly. Some rows mark clone size as missing; the rest say once, few, many or name a class of expanded clone.

few	TRBV5-5	NA	TRBJ1-1	CASRLEGWQGTEAFF	TGTGCCAGCAGGTTGGAGGGTTGGCAGGGTACTGAAGCTTTCTTT
many	TRBV7-8	NA	TRBJ1-2	CASSESRIPDDGYTF	TGTGCCAGCAGTGAGTCTCGGATCCCGGATGATGGCTACACCTTC
many	TRBV6-1	NA	TRBJ2-1	CASSADGSSYNEQFF	TGTGCCAGCAGTGCGGACGGGAGCTCCTACAATGAGCAGTTCTTC
many	TRBV20-1	NA	TRBJ2-4	CSVTSTDLAKNIQYF	TGCAGTGTCACATCGACAGACCTAGCCAAAAACATTCAGTACTTC
few	TRBV20-1	TRBD1	TRBJ2-5	CSAREWDSVGPGETQYF	TGCAGTGCTAGAGAATGGGACAGTGTAGGACCAGGAGAGACCCAGTACTTC
few	TRBV6-2/TRBV6-3	NA	TRBJ1-2	CASRQEGIYGYTF	TGTGCCAGCAGACAAGAGGGGATCTATGGCTACACCTTC
many	TRBV6-1	NA	TRBJ2-1	CASRLTGSEEQFF	TGTGCCAGCAGACTGACAGGCTCCGAGGAGCAGTTCTTC
many	TRBV28	NA	TRBJ1-6	CASKPGSSYNSPLHF	TGTGCCAGCAAGCCAGGAAGCTCCTATAATTCACCCCTCCACTTT
many	TRBV12-3/TRBV12-4	TRBD1	TRBJ1-6	CASSLIGTGGSPLHF	TGTGCCAGCAGTTTAATCGGGACAGGTGGTTCACCCCTCCACTTT
NA	TRBV19	NA	TRBJ2-6	CASSPFSVSGANVLTF	TGTGCCAGTAGTCCCTTTTCGGTCTCTGGGGCCAACGTCCTGACTTTC
many	TRBV2	TRBD1	TRBJ1-1	CASTTGRAFF	TGTGCCAGCACGACAGGGAGAGCTTTCTTT
NA	TRBV4-1	NA	TRBJ1-2	CASSHWDGGKDGYTF	TGCGCCAGCAGCCACTGGGACGGCGGGAAAGATGGCTACACCTTC
many	TRBV28	NA	TRBJ2-1	CASSGDSLWYNEQFF	TGTGCCAGCAGTGGAGACAGCCTTTGGTACAATGAGCAGTTCTTC
many	TRBV30	TRBD1	TRBJ1-6	CAWSPGQLAPLHF	TGTGCCTGGAGTCCGGGACAGCTTGCACCCCTCCACTTT
NA	TRBV24-1	TRBD2	TRBJ2-1	CATSEGGTSGGLYNEQFF	TGTGCCACCAGTGAAGGAGGGACTAGCGGGGGCCTCTACAATGAGCAGTTCTTC
many	TRBV2	NA	TRBJ1-2	CASSSSSGTNYGYTF	TGTGCCAGCAGCAGCAGCTCGGGAACCAACTATGGCTACACCTTC
many	TRBV30	NA	TRBJ2-7	CAWSALAEQYF	TGTGCCTGGAGTGCCCTGGCAGAGCAGTACTTC
NA	TRBV20-1	TRBD1	TRBJ2-6	CSASYRGTGDNVLTF	TGCAGTGCTAGCTACAGGGGAACTGGGGACAACGTCCTGACTTTC
many	TRBV20-1	NA	TRBJ1-5	CSAVDGAGQPQHF	TGCAGTGCCGTCGACGGGGCCGGTCAGCCCCAGCATTTT
many	TRBV6-1	TRBD2	TRBJ2-3	CASSLVSSGGAADTQYF	TGTGCCAGCAGTCTCGTTTCGAGCGGGGGGGCAGCAGATACGCAGTATTTT
NA	TRBV7-9	NA	TRBJ1-2	CASSGNQGNYGYTF	TGTGCCAGCAGCGGAAACCAGGGTAACTATGGCTACACCTTC
few	TRBV20-1	TRBD2	TRBJ2-5	CSARGGWGTSVETQYF	TGCAGTGCTAGAGGGGGGTGGGGGACTAGCGTAGAGACCCAGTACTTC
few	TRBV7-3	NA	TRBJ2-7	CASSRDGSYEQYF	TGTGCCAGCAGCCGGGACGGATCCTACGAGCAGTACTTC
NA	TRBV11-2	NA	TRBJ2-1	CASSSTQDEQFF	TGTGCCAGCAGCTCCACCCAGGATGAGCAGTTCTTC
many	TRBV10-2	TRBD1	TRBJ1-1	CASRPGQGVLAFF	TGCGCCAGCCGACCGGGACAGGGTGTTTTAGCTTTCTTT
NA	TRBV28	NA	TRBJ1-1	CASSRYSGVNTEAFF	TGTGCCAGCAGTAGGTACTCAGGCGTGAACACTGAAGCTTTCTTT
many	TRBV7-8	NA	TRBJ2-7	CASSESSARYEQYF	TGTGCCAGCAGCGAATCATCGGCCCGCTACGAGCAGTACTTC
NA	TRBV12-3/TRBV12-4	NA	TRBJ2-1	CASSLVRHEQFF	TGTGCCAGCAGTTTAGTCAGGCATGAGCAGTTCTTC
many	TRBV6-1	NA	TRBJ1-1	CASSTPLGVETEAFF	TGTGCCAGCAGTACCCCTTTGGGGGTAGAGACTGAAGCTTTCTTT